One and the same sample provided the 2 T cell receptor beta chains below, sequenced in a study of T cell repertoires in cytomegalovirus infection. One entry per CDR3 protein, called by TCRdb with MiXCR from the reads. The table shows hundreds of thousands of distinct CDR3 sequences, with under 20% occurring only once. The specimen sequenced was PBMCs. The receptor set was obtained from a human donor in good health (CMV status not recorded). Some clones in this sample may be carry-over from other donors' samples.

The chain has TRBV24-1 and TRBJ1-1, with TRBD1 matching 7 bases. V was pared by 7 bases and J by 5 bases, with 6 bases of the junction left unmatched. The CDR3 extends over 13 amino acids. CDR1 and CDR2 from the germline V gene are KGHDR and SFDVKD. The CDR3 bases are TGTGCCACCAGGTCGGGACAGTCGACTGAAGCTTTCTTT. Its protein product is CATRSGQSTEAFF.

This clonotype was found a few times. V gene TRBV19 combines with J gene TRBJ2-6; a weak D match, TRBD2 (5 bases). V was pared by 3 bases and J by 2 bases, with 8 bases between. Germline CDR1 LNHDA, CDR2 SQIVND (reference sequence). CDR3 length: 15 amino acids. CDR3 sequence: CASSITGAGANVLTF. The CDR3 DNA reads TGTGCCAGTAGTATCACCGGGGCTGGGGCCAACGTCCTGACTTTC.